The sequence of this TCR beta chain was determined in a study of T-cell memory formation after mild COVID-19. TCRdb itself ran the 5' RACE reads through MiXCR, one entry per CDR3 protein. The sample shows about 140,000 distinct CDR3 sequences, about 14% of them seen only once. Germline loops: CDR1 DFQATT, CDR2 SNEGSKA (reference sequence). The CDR3 spans 15 residues. V lost 3 bases to trimming and J lost 3 bases; unmatched junction nucleotides: 9. The chain carries TRBV20-1 and TRBJ2-3, with 7 bases identical to TRBD1. Sequencing was performed on PBMCs or a T cell subset sorted from them (not recorded which). The receptor's source is an adult woman who had mild COVID-19 (a few samples of this study predate the infection). Cell type and time point are not known. CDR3 sequence: CSARAPTGATDTQYF. The DNA of the CDR3 is TGCAGTGCTAGGGCACCCACAGGGGCTACAGATACGCAGTATTTT.